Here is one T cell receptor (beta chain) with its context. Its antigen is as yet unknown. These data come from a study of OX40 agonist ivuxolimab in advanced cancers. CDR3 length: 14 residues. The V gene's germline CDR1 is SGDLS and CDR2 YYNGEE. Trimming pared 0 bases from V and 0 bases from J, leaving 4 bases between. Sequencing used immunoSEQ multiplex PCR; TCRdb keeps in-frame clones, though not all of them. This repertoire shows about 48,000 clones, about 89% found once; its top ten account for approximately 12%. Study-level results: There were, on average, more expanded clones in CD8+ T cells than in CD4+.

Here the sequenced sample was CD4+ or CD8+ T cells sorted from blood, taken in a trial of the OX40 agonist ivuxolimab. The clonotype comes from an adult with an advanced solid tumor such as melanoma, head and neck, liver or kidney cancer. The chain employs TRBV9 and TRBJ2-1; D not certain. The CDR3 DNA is TGTGCCAGCAGCGTAGTTGGCTCCTACAATGAGCAGTTCTTC. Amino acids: CASSVVGSYNEQFF.